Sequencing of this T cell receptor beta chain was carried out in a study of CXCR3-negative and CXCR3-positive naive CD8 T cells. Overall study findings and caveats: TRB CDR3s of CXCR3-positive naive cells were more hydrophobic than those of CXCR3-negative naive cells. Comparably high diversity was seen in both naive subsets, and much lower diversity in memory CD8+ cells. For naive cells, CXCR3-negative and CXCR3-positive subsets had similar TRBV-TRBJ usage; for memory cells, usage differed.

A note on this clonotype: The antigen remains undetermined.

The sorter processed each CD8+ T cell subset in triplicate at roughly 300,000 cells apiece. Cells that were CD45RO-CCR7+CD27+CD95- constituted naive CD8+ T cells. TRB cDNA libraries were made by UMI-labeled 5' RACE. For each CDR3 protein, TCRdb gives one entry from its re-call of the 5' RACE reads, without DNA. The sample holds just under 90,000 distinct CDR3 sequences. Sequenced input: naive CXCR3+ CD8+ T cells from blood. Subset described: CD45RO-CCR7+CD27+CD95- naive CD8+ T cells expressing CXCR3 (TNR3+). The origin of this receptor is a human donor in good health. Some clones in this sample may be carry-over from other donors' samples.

CDR3 in amino acids: CATSRPGQTYEQYF. The gene calls are TRBV15 and TRBJ2-7; TCRdb indicates TRBD1, and absent DNA this call remains unverified. Germline lookup yields CDR1 LNHNV and CDR2 YYDKDF (reference sequence). This CDR3 is 14 amino acids long.